The 23 T cell receptor beta chains presented below share a single source sample, sequenced in a study of cytomegalovirus exposure and HLA in healthy donors. Assay used: immunoSEQ multiplex PCR; TCRdb lists only in-frame clones, some missing. Of some 170,000 clones in the sample, approximately 87% were seen once. Material for sequencing was PBMCs. The source of these receptors is a woman aged 25 to 39 in good health and CMV-seronegative.

The genes are TRBV11-2 and TRBJ2-7; D is unresolved. Germline V gene data show CDR1 as SGHAT and CDR2 as FQNNGV. V lost 0 bases and J 0 bases, leaving 6 bases between the germline ends. The CDR3 sequence is 14 residues long. CDR3 loop: CASSLDGGSYEQYF. The CDR3, as DNA: TGTGCCAGCAGCTTAGACGGTGGCTCCTACGAGCAGTACTTC.

This chain connects TRBV5-1 to TRBJ1-3; 8 bases are shared with TRBD1. CDR1 and CDR2 (germline): SGHRS, YFSETQ. Losses at the gene ends were 4 bases for V and 0 bases for J; bases not matched to a gene: 3. The CDR3 has 15 amino acids. CDR3 protein: CASSGTGISGNTIYF. In nucleotides, the CDR3 is TGCGCCAGCAGCGGGACAGGCATCTCTGGAAACACCATATATTTT.

The chain joins TRBV29-1 to TRBJ2-1; unclear D gene. The CDR3 sequence is 14 residues long. The germline V and J ends were trimmed by 2 bases and 3 bases, with 11 bases remaining between them. Germline V lookup: CDR1 SQVTM, CDR2 ANQGSEA. CDR3: CSVERVHIYNEQFF. The CDR3 nucleotides read TGCAGCGTTGAAAGGGTACATATCTACAATGAGCAGTTCTTC.

In this sample, this clone turned up once. This rearrangement joins TRBV7-2 to TRBJ2-7, with a weak D call TRBD1 (5 bases). This CDR3 contains 14 residues. Germline V gene sequence: CDR1 SGHTA, CDR2 FQGNSA. V lost 3 bases and J 4 bases, leaving 13 bases between the germline ends. CDR3 nucleotides: TGTGCCAGCAGCTTGGGGCCGGCTGCGTACGAGCAGTACTTC. Its protein product is CASSLGPAAYEQYF.

The chain carries TRBV5-4 and TRBJ2-1; 8 bases fit TRBD1. This CDR3 is built from 14 residues. The ends lost 4 bases at V and 5 bases at J; junction bases unmatched: 5. Germline V gene data show CDR1 as SGHNT and CDR2 as YYREEE (reference sequence). CDR3: CASSLGQGDNEQFF. The DNA of the CDR3 is TGTGCCAGCAGCCTAGGACAGGGCGACAATGAGCAGTTCTTC.

The chain has TRBV5-1 and TRBJ2-5; possible D gene TRBD1, 6 bases. Germline V gene data show CDR1 as SGHRS and CDR2 as YFSETQ. V lost 0 bases and J lost 2, with 14 bases in between. This CDR3 has 16 residues. The CDR3 DNA reads as TGCGCCAGCAGCTTGGCCGGTTACAGGGCACAAGAGACCCAGTACTTC. Translation gives CASSLAGYRAQETQYF.

The chain recombines TRBV5-6 with TRBJ1-4; 7 positions match TRBD1. V lost 4 bases to trimming and J lost 4 bases; unmatched junction nucleotides: 4. Germline lookup yields CDR1 SGHDT and CDR2 YYEEEE. This CDR3 has 14 residues. CDR3 nucleotide sequence: TGTGCCAGCAGCGCGGGACAGTATAATGAAAAACTGTTTTTT. Its protein is CASSAGQYNEKLFF. The full variable domain, completed using reference TRBV5-6 and TRBJ1-4, is DAGVTQSPTHLIKTRGQQVTLRCSPKSGHDTVSWYQQALGQGPQFIFQYYEEEERQRGNFPDRFSGHQFPNYSSELNVNALLLGDSALYLCASSAGQYNEKLFFGSGTQLSVL.

This clone was observed a handful of times. This chain links TRBV12-5 with TRBJ2-5, with D possibly being TRBD1 (6 bases). CDR3 length equals 14 residues. Per germline, CDR1 LGHNT and CDR2 FRNRAP. With 4 bases removed from V and 5 bases from J, the gap between germline ends came to 14 bases. The DNA for the CDR3 is TGTGCTAGTGGTTCAAGTGACAGGCAGGAGACCCAGTACTTC. As protein: CASGSSDRQETQYF.

A remark on this clone: Germline is not matched at one junction end, which may reflect a read error. The rearrangement links TRBV7-8 to TRBJ1-1; no clear D. Germline V gives CDR1 SGHVS, CDR2 FQNEAQ. The CDR3 spans 14 residues. The CDR3 DNA reads as TGTGCCAGCAGCTTAGACCCGACACGGGCCAAGCCGATCTTT. Translation: CASSLDPTRAKPIF.

This rearrangement joins TRBV6-5 to TRBJ2-2, with D maybe TRBD1 (5 bases). Germline CDR1 is MNHEY and CDR2 is SVGAGI. Trimming cost V 7 bases and J 9 bases, with 15 bases left between them. This CDR3 spans 13 amino acids. CDR3 DNA sequence: TGTGCCAGCATCCCCAGGGATAGACGGGAGCTGTTTTTT. It specifies CASIPRDRRELFF.

This clone appeared a single time. The genes are TRBV5-6 and TRBJ2-4; D is unresolved. Trimming left V 3 bases short and J 7 bases short, with 5 bases between. CDR1 is SGHDT, CDR2 YYEEEE, per germline. The CDR3 spans 11 residues. This CDR3 reads CASSSTNIQYF. The CDR3 DNA sequence: TGTGCCAGCAGCTCGACTAACATTCAGTACTTC. The entire variable domain, with the rest obtained from reference TRBV5-6 and TRBJ2-4, is as follows: DAGVTQSPTHLIKTRGQQVTLRCSPKSGHDTVSWYQQALGQGPQFIFQYYEEEERQRGNFPDRFSGHQFPNYSSELNVNALLLGDSALYLCASSSTNIQYFGAGTRLSVL.

The chain combines TRBV7-8 with TRBJ2-1; D uncertain. The germline CDR1 and CDR2 sequences are SGHVS and FQNEAQ. This CDR3 region has 15 residues. The ends were cut back, 1 base at V and 3 bases at J, with 10 bases in the middle. CDR3 residues: CASSLVGLDYNEQFF. CDR3 DNA: TGTGCCAGCAGCTTAGTTGGGCTAGACTACAATGAGCAGTTCTTC.

The V and J genes are TRBV7-9 and TRBJ1-3; no clear D. The CDR3 totals 14 residues. Per the germline V gene, CDR1 is SEHNR and CDR2 is FQNEAQ (reference sequence). The germline V and J ends were trimmed by 2 bases and 0 bases, with 5 bases remaining between them. CDR3 loop: CASSLPGSGNTIYF. As DNA, the CDR3 is TGTGCCAGCAGCTTACCAGGCTCTGGAAACACCATATATTTT.

This clone appeared a single time. V gene TRBV29-1 combines with J gene TRBJ1-2; 7 bases line up with TRBD1. From germline, CDR1 is SQVTM and CDR2 ANQGSEA. There are 13 residues in the CDR3. V gave up 6 bases and J gave up 4 bases; unmatched junction bases: 8. Written as DNA, the CDR3 is TGCAGCGTCGATAGTGCAGGGGGCTATGGCTACACCTTC. As protein: CSVDSAGGYGYTF.

The genes are TRBV7-9 and TRBJ2-1, with D possibly being TRBD1 or TRBD2 (5 bases each). Trimming took off 4 bases at V and 7 bases at J, with 17 bases between the two ends. This CDR3 is built from 15 residues. From germline, CDR1 is SEHNR and CDR2 FQNEAQ (reference sequence). CDR3 sequence: CASSSGSVNLNEQFF. DNA of the CDR3: TGTGCCAGCAGCTCAGGGAGCGTCAATCTTAATGAGCAGTTCTTC.

The chain joins TRBV4-2 to TRBJ1-5; D gene ambiguous. V lost 1 base and J lost 4, with 8 bases in between. CDR1 LGHNA and CDR2 YNFKEQ come from the germline V gene. CDR3 length: 14 residues. The CDR3 DNA sequence: TGTGCCAGCAGCCAAGGAATAGATAATCAGCCCCAGCATTTT. Translated, it gives CASSQGIDNQPQHF.

J is TRBJ2-7 and V is TRBV7-9; 9 positions match TRBD1. J lost 4 bases, V lost 1 base, and 5 bases had no gene match. From germline, CDR1 is SEHNR and CDR2 FQNEAQ (reference sequence). The CDR3 spans 15 residues. CDR3 region: CASSLGGQGRYEQYF. DNA for the CDR3: TGTGCCAGCAGCTTAGGGGGACAGGGAAGGTACGAGCAGTACTTC.

This clone was found once. This rearrangement joins TRBV4-1 to TRBJ2-1; D might be TRBD1 (6 bases). The CDR3 has 17 amino acids. Deletions cut 0 bases from V and 3 bases from J, with 15 bases between. The germline V gene has CDR1 MGHRA and CDR2 YSYEKL. CDR3 in DNA: TGCGCCAGCAGCCAAGATCAGAGGACAGAGATCTACAATGAGCAGTTCTTC. Translated, it gives CASSQDQRTEIYNEQFF.

The rearrangement links TRBV11-2 to TRBJ2-1, with D perhaps matching TRBD2 (6 bases). The CDR3 covers 16 residues. CDR1 is SGHAT and CDR2 is FQNNGV in the germline V gene. V shed 3 bases and J shed 7 bases, with 19 bases lying between them. CDR3: CASSFLSSGVGNEQFF. The DNA for the CDR3 is TGTGCCAGCAGCTTTCTGTCATCGGGGGTAGGTAATGAGCAGTTCTTC.

This clone was seen ten or more times. The chain uses TRBV29-1 and TRBJ1-1; TRBD1 is a possible D gene (6 bases). This CDR3 region has 13 residues. The V end was cut by 4 bases, the J end by 1 base, with 10 bases between. Germline V gene data show CDR1 as SQVTM and CDR2 as ANQGSEA. The CDR3 DNA reads TGCAGCGTTGCTTTAGGGGGGAACACTGAAGCTTTCTTT. It translates to CSVALGGNTEAFF.

This chain uses TRBV7-6 with TRBJ2-5; 7 nucleotides align to TRBD2. V gave up 2 bases and J gave up 1 base; unmatched junction bases: 10. Germline CDR1 SGHVS, CDR2 FNYEAQ. This CDR3 is 17 amino acids long. The CDR3 sequence is CASSLPLRGGGQETQYF. In DNA form, the CDR3 reads TGTGCCAGCAGCTTACCCCTGCGGGGCGGGGGCCAAGAGACCCAGTACTTC.

The CDR3 DNA sequence: TGTGCCACCGCAGAGACTGTGGAAGATTATGGCTACACCTTC. Its translation is CATAETVEDYGYTF. The chain couples TRBV27 to TRBJ1-2; D is uncertain. The CDR3 covers 14 residues. V dropped 10 bases and J dropped 5 bases, with 20 bases sitting between them. Germline values: CDR1 MNHEY, CDR2 SMNVEV (reference sequence).

This clone was seen once. This chain joins TRBV5-4 and TRBJ2-7, with 11 bases matching TRBD1. V lost 4 bases, J lost 3 bases, and 6 bases stayed unmatched. The CDR3 runs 15 residues. Germline-derived CDR1 and CDR2 are SGHNT and YYREEE (reference sequence). In DNA, the CDR3 is TGTGCCAGCAGCGGACAGGGGGCAAGCGTCTACGAGCAGTACTTC. As protein: CASSGQGASVYEQYF.